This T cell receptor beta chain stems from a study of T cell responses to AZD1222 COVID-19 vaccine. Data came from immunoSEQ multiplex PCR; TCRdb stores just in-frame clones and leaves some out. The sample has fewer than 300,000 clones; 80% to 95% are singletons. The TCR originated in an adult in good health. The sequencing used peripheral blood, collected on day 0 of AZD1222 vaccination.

The CDR3 nucleotides read TGTGCCAGCAGCCACCCCCGGGGCGCAAGATATGGCTACACCTTC. Encoded protein: CASSHPRGARYGYTF. This sequence joins TRBV7-9 and TRBJ1-2, with a possible D match to TRBD1 (5 bases). The CDR3 is 15 amino acids. Per germline, CDR1 SEHNR and CDR2 FQNEAQ (reference sequence). Trimming left V 5 bases short and J 5 bases short, with 18 bases between.